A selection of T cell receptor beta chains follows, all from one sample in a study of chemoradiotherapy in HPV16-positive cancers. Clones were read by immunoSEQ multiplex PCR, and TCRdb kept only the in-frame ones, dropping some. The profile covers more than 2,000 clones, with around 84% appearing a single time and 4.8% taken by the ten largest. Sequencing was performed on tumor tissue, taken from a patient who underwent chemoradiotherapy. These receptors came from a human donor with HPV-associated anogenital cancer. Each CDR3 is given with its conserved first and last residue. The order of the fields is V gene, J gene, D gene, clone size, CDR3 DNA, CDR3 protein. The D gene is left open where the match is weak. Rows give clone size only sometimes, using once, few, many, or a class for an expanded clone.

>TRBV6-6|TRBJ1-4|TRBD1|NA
TGTGCCAGCAGTTACTCAGGACAGGGCGGTGAAAAACTGTTTTTT
CASSYSGQGGEKLFF
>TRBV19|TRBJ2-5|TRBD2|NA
TGTGCCAGTAGTATAGTAGCGGGAGAAGAGACCCAGTACTTC
CASSIVAGEETQYF
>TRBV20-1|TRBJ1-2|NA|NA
TGCAGTGTAGGGGTTGACCATGGCTACACCTTC
CSVGVDHGYTF
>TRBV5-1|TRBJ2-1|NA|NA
TGCGCCAGCAGTCCGCCGGGAGTCTACAATGAGCAGTTCTTC
CASSPPGVYNEQFF
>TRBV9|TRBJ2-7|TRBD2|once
TGTGCCAGCAGCGTAGGTGGGGGGACTACCCCCTACGAGCAGTACTTC
CASSVGGGTTPYEQYF
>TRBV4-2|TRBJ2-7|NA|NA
TGTGCCAGCAGCCAGACTATTGAGAGCTCCTACGAGCAGTACTTC
CASSQTIESSYEQYF
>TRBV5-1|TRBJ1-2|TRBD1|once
TGCGCCAGCAGCTTTGGACAGGGTGGGGGCTACACCTTC
CASSFGQGGGYTF
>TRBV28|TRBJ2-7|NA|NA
TGTGCCAGCAGTTATAGACAGAAGGAGTACTTC
CASSYRQKEYF
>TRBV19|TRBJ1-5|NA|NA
TGTGCCAAAACCCCGGGACAATATAGCAATCAGCCCCAGCATTTT
CAKTPGQYSNQPQHF
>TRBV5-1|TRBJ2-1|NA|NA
TGCGCCAGCAGCTTGACAGTCAATGAGCAGTTCTTC
CASSLTVNEQFF
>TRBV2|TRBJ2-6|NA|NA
TGTGCCAGCAGTGAGAGGGAGACTGGGGCCAACGTCCTGACTTTC
CASSERETGANVLTF
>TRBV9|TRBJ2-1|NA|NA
TGTGCCAGCAGCGTAGTTACACTCAATGAGCAGTTCTTC
CASSVVTLNEQFF
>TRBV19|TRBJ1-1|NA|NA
TGTGCCAGTAGTAAGCAAATTAACACTGAAGCTTTCTTT
CASSKQINTEAFF
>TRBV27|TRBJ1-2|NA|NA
TGTGCCAGCAGTTGGGCAGAAAACTATGGCTACACCTTC
CASSWAENYGYTF
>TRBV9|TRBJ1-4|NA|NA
TGTGCCAGCAGCGTAGATCCGGGGTTCGGACTTAATGAAAAACTGTTTTTT
CASSVDPGFGLNEKLFF
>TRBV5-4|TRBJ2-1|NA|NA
TGTGCCAGCAGCTTGAGGGGATCCAATGAGCAGTTCTTC
CASSLRGSNEQFF
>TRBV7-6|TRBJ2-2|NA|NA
TGTGCCAGCAGGACCGGGACAATATACACCGGGGAGCTGTTTTTT
CASRTGTIYTGELFF
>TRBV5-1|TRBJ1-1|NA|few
TGCGCCAGCAGCCTAAGGGACGGGAGCTTGAACACTGAAGCTTTCTTT
CASSLRDGSLNTEAFF
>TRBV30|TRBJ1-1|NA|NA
TGTGCCTGGGCCAACCCGGGGTTGGGGCACACTGAAGCTTTCTTT
CAWANPGLGHTEAFF
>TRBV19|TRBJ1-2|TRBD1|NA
TGTGCCAGTATACCACTGACAGGGGGCAACTATGGCTACACCTTC
CASIPLTGGNYGYTF
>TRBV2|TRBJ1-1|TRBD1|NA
TGTGCCAGCAGTGAGCAGGGGGACAACACTGAAGCTTTCTTT
CASSEQGDNTEAFF
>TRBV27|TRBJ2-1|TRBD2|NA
TGTGCCAGCAGTCCCGGGACTACCCACAATGAGCAGTTCTTC
CASSPGTTHNEQFF
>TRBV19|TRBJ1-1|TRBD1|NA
TGTGCCAGTAGTCCCCAGACAGGGAGAACTGAAGCTTTCTTT
CASSPQTGRTEAFF
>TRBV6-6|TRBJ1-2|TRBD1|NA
TGTGCCAGCAGTCTGGACAGGGATCGCTATGGCTACACCTTC
CASSLDRDRYGYTF
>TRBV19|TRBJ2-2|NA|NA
TGTGCCAGTAGTATAGCCTTGGGGGCAGGGCTCCTAACGAACACCGGGGAGCTGTTTTTT
CASSIALGAGLLTNTGELFF
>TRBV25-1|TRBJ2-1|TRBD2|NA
TGTGCCAGCAGTGGGGGACTAGCGGGAGGAAGTAATGAGCAGTTCTTC
CASSGGLAGGSNEQFF
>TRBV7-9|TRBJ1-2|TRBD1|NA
TGTGCCAGCAGCTTAGCGGGACAGGGACCTCGAGACTATGGCTACACCTTC
CASSLAGQGPRDYGYTF
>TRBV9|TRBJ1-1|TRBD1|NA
TGTGCCAGCAGGGGCCACAGGGGAACTGAAGCTTTCTTT
CASRGHRGTEAFF
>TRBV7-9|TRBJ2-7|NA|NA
TGTGCCAGCAGCTCCCCCTGGAGCTACGAGCAGTACTTC
CASSSPWSYEQYF
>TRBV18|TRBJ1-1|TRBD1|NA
TGTGCCAGCTCACCAACGACAGGGGGTTGGGACACTGAAGCTTTCTTT
CASSPTTGGWDTEAFF
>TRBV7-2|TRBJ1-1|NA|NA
TGTGCCAGCAGCTTAATGGGGGGCATGAACACTGAAGCTTTCTTT
CASSLMGGMNTEAFF
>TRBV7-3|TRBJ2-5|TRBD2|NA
TGTGCCAGCAGCTTCCAAGCGGGGGGGAGAGAGACCCAGTACTTC
CASSFQAGGRETQYF
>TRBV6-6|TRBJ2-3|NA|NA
TGTGCCAGCAGTCCGACTAGGGGTACAGATACGCAGTATTTT
CASSPTRGTDTQYF
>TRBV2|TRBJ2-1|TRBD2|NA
TGTGCCAGCAGTGAGGGACTAGCGGGTTCTAATGAGCAGTTCTTC
CASSEGLAGSNEQFF
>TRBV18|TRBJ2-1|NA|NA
TGTGCCAGCTCACCCCGGGGAGAGTATGAGTTCTTC
CASSPRGEYEFF
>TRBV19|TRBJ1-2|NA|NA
TGTGCCAGTAGTATTGAGGGGGACACCCAACGCTATGGCTACACCTTC
CASSIEGDTQRYGYTF
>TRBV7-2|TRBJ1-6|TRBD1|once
TGTGCCAGCAGCTTTACTTCCGACAGGGGAAATTCACCCCTCCACTTT
CASSFTSDRGNSPLHF
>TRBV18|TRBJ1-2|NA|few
TGTGCCAGCTCACCAAATAAAGGGGACTATGGCTACACCTTC
CASSPNKGDYGYTF
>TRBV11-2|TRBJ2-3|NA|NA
TGTGCCAGCAGCTTAGCTGGGGCCCACACAGATACGCAGTATTTT
CASSLAGAHTDTQYF